The clone carrying this TCR beta chain was recorded at least ten times. CD4+ or CD8+ T cells, 1 million per library, were used for sorted libraries. The data belong to a study of neurological immune-mediated disorders. Across the study: Among the 35 or so patients with multiple sclerosis, about 31 were relapsing-remitting, while 3 were secondary progressive.

TCRdb recomputed calls from the 5' RACE reads with MiXCR, one row per CDR3 protein. This sample has 55,000 or so distinct CDR3 sequences, with 4% found just once. Sequencing was carried out using CD4+ T cells from blood. This receptor was taken from a woman aged 40 to 50 with multiple sclerosis.

The DNA of the CDR3 is TGTGCCAGCAGCTTAGATGGCGGCTCCTACGAGCAGTACTTC. It specifies CASSLDGGSYEQYF. The V call is TRBV7-8, the J call TRBJ2-7; D remains unclear. V lost 1 base and J lost 0, with 7 bases in between. The germline CDR1 and CDR2 sequences are SGHVS and FQNEAQ. The CDR3 length is 14 residues.